The 11 T cell receptor beta chains in this list originate from one sample, sequenced in a study of blood T cell repertoires in COVID-19. Sequencing used immunoSEQ multiplex PCR; TCRdb keeps in-frame clones, though not all of them. The table includes about 110,000 clones, around 64% detected once. The sample taken for sequencing was peripheral blood. The receptor source for this set is a woman aged 40 to 49 with acute or convalescent COVID-19.

This chain uses TRBV28 with TRBJ2-5; D is perhaps TRBD2 (6 bases). Per the germline V gene, CDR1 is MDHEN and CDR2 is SYDVKM. Between the trimmed V and J ends, which lost 2 bases and 7 bases, there was a span of 14 bases. This CDR3 spans 14 amino acids. Here the CDR3 reads CASSLPGGVTTQYF. The CDR3, as DNA: TGTGCCAGCAGTTTACCGGGCGGGGTGACGACCCAGTACTTC. Supplemented by reference TRBV28 and TRBJ2-5, the full variable domain reads DVKVTQSSRYLVKRTGEKVFLECVQDMDHENMFWYRQDPGLGLRLIYFSYDVKMKEKGDIPEGYSVSREKKERFSLILESASTNQTSMYLCASSLPGGVTTQYFGPGTRLLVL.

The V gene is TRBV30, the J gene TRBJ2-7; D may be TRBD1 (6 bases). The V gene's germline CDR1 is GTSNPN and CDR2 SVGIG (reference sequence). V lost 3 bases to trimming and J lost 2 bases, with 11 bases between them. CDR3 length: 13 residues. CDR3 DNA: TGTGCCTGGAGAACAGGGACAACCTACGAGCAGTACTTC. Protein: CAWRTGTTYEQYF.

The V gene is TRBV18, the J gene TRBJ2-7; 9 bases align to TRBD1. Germline V gene sequence: CDR1 KGHSH, CDR2 LQKENI. J gave up 3 bases and V 1 base, and 4 bases lay outside the gene matches. The CDR3 is made up of 15 amino acids. As DNA, the CDR3 is TGTGCCAGCTCACCACGCGGACAGGGGCGCTACGAGCAGTACTTC. Protein product: CASSPRGQGRYEQYF. Drawing the rest from reference TRBV18 and TRBJ2-7, the complete variable domain is NAGVMQNPRHLVRRRGQEARLRCSPMKGHSHVYWYRQLPEEGLKFMVYLQKENIIDESGMPKERFSAEFPKEGPSILRIQQVVRGDSAAYFCASSPRGQGRYEQYFGPGTRLTVT.

This rearrangement joins TRBV27 to TRBJ2-1, with D hard to call. This CDR3 is built from 13 residues. The V gene lost 5 bases and the J gene lost 4 bases, with 9 bases spanning the gap. Looked up from germline, CDR1 is MNHEY and CDR2 is SMNVEV (reference sequence). The CDR3 spells CASSEHKYNEQFF. The CDR3 DNA reads as TGTGCCAGCAGTGAACACAAATACAATGAGCAGTTCTTC.

The chain couples TRBV4-1 to TRBJ2-3; D perhaps matches TRBD2 (5 bases). CDR1 MGHRA and CDR2 YSYEKL come from the germline V gene. Trimming cost V 0 bases and J 5 bases, with 15 bases left between them. CDR3 length: 16 residues. CDR3 sequence: CASSQDRGGVEDTQYF. In nucleotides, the CDR3 is TGCGCCAGCAGCCAAGATCGTGGAGGAGTGGAAGATACGCAGTATTTT.

The chain links TRBV27 to TRBJ2-3; possible D gene TRBD2, 5 bases. This CDR3 has 15 amino acids. Germline V gives CDR1 MNHEY, CDR2 SMNVEV (reference sequence). V lost 5 bases to trimming and J lost 7 bases, with 19 bases between them. CDR3 sequence: CASSPGLVAANTQYF. The CDR3 DNA sequence: TGTGCCAGCAGTCCTGGACTCGTGGCCGCCAATACGCAGTATTTT.

This clone was detected a few times. The chain recombines TRBV6-1 with TRBJ2-3, with 8 bases identical to TRBD2. Germline CDR1 MNHNS, CDR2 SASEGT. The V gene end was trimmed by 0 bases and the J gene end by 3 bases; junction bases not matched to a gene: 5. The CDR3 contains 16 residues. The CDR3 region has the DNA TGTGCCAGCAGTGAAGCGAGCGGGGGAGGTACAGATACGCAGTATTTT. It yields the protein CASSEASGGGTDTQYF.

CDR3 loop: CASRRGGLENEQFF. As DNA, the CDR3 is TGTGCCAGTAGGCGGGGGGGCCTTGAAAATGAGCAGTTCTTC. The rearrangement joins TRBV19 to TRBJ2-1; TRBD2 aligns across 9 bases. Losses at the gene ends were 6 bases for V and 7 bases for J; bases not matched to a gene: 7. The CDR3 consists of 14 residues. Germline lookup yields CDR1 LNHDA and CDR2 SQIVND (reference sequence).

This clone was found many times. The chain recombines TRBV6-2 or TRBV6-3 with TRBJ2-5; 11 nucleotides align to TRBD2. Losses at the gene ends were 4 bases for V and 4 bases for J; bases not matched to a gene: 11. The CDR3 is made up of 17 amino acids. The germline CDR1 and CDR2 sequences are MNHEY and SVGEGT. The CDR3 region has the DNA TGTGCCAGCAGTTCATCCATAGCGGGGGGGCCGGCAGAGACCCAGTACTTC. Its protein product is CASSSSIAGGPAETQYF.

The chain uses TRBV4-3 and TRBJ1-2, with 9 bases fitting TRBD1. Losses at the gene ends were 1 base for V and 6 bases for J; bases not matched to a gene: 6. The germline CDR1 and CDR2 sequences are LGHNA and YSLEER. The CDR3 consists of 15 residues. CDR3 nucleotide sequence: TGCGCCAGCAGCCAAGCAAGAACAGGGGGCGATGGCTACACCTTC. Its translation: CASSQARTGGDGYTF.

The rearrangement links TRBV29-1 to TRBJ2-3; a possible D gene is TRBD2 (5 bases). CDR1 is SQVTM, CDR2 ANQGSEA, per germline. The CDR3 runs to 12 residues. V was trimmed by 7 bases and J by 5 bases, leaving 13 bases between them. In nucleotides, the CDR3 is TGCAGCGGCGGAATGGCGGGAGATACGCAGTATTTT. Translating it yields CSGGMAGDTQYF.